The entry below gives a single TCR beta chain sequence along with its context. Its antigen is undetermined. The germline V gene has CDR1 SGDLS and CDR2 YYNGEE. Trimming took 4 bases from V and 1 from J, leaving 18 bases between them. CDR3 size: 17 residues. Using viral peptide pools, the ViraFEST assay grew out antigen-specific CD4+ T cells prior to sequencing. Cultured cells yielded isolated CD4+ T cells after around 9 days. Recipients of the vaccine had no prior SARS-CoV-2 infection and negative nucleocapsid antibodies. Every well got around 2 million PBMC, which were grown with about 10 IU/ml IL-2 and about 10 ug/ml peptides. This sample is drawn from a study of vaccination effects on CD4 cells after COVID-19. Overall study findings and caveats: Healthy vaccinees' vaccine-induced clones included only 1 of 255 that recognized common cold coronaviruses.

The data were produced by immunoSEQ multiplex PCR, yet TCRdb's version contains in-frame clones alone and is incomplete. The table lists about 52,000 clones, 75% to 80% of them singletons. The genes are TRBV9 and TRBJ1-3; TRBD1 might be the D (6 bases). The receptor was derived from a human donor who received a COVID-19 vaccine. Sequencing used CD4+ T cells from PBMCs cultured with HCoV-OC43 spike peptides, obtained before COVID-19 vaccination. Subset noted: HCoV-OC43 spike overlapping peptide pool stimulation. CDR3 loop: CASSYRDTGVSGNTIYF. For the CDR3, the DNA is TGTGCCAGCAGCTACCGGGACACCGGGGTATCTGGAAACACCATATATTTT.